The present entry profiles one TCR beta chain with its context. Its antigen is unknown. Every bit of the isolated RNA underwent reverse transcription, so sequencing read expressed TCRB transcripts. TCRdb keeps only in-frame clones here, not all; method: immunoSEQ multiplex PCR. The sample includes 150,000 to 200,000 clones, about 9% seen only once; the top ten take 0.54%. V lost 0 bases, J lost 0 bases, and 6 bases lay in between. The CDR3 runs to 14 residues. Germline V gives CDR1 SGHNT, CDR2 YYREEE (reference sequence). The source of the sample is a study of beta chain features in type 1 diabetes. General observations from the study: Shortening of TCRB CDR3s, moderate but significant, appeared in all four CD4+ subsets of Type 1 diabetes patients.

The sample consisted of central memory CD4+ T cells from blood. The chain is built from TRBV5-4 and TRBJ2-5; unclear D gene. This sequence was found in a woman younger than 35 with type 1 diabetes. CDR3 loop: CASSLAGNQETQYF. The CDR3 nucleotides are TGTGCCAGCAGCTTGGCAGGAAACCAAGAGACCCAGTACTTC.